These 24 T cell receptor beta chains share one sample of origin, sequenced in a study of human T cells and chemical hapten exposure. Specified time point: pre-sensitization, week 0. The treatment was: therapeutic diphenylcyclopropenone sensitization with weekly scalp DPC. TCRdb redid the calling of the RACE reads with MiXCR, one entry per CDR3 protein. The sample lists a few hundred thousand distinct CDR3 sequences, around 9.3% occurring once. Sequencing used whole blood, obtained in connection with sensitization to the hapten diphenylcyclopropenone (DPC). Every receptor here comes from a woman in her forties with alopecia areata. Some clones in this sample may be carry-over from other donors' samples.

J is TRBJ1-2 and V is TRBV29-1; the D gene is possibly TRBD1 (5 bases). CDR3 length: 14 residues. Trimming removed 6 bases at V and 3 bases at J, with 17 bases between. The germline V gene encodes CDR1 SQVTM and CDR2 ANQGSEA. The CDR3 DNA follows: TGCAGCGTGGGATTGGGGCCGGGGGACTATGGCTACACCTTC. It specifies CSVGLGPGDYGYTF.

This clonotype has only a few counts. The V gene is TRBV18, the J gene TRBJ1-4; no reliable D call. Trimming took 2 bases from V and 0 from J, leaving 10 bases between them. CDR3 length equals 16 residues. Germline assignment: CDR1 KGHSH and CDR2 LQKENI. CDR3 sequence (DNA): TGTGCCAGCTCACCAGAAACCCTTGCAACTAATGAAAAACTGTTTTTT. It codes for CASSPETLATNEKLFF.

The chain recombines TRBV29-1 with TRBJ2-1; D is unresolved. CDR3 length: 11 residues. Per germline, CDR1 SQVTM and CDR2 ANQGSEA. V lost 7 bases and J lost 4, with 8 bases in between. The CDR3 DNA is TGCAGCGCAATAGGATACAATGAGCAGTTCTTC. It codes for CSAIGYNEQFF.

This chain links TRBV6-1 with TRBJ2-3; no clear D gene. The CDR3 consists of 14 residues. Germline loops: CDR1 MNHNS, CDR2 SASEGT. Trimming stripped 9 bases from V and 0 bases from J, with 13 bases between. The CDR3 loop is CASRTEYSTDTQYF. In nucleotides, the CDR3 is TGTGCCAGTCGGACGGAATATAGCACAGATACGCAGTATTTT.

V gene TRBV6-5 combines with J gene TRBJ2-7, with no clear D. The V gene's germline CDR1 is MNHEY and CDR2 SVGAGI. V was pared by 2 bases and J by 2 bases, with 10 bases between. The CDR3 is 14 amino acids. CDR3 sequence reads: CASSYDPVTYEQYF. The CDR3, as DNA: TGTGCCAGCAGTTACGATCCAGTAACCTACGAGCAGTACTTC.

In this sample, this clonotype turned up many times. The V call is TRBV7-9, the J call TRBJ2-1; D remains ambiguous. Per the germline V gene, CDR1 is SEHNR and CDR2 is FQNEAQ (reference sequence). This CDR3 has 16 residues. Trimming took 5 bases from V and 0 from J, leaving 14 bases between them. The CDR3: CASSPRTASSYNEQFF. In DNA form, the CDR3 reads TGTGCCAGCAGCCCGCGGACGGCGAGCTCCTACAATGAGCAGTTCTTC.

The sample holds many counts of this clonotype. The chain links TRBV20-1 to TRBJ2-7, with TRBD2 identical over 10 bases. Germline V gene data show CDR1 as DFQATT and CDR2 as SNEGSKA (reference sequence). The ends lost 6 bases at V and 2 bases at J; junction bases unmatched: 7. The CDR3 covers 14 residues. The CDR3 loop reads CSALPSGRPYEQYF. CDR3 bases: TGCAGTGCCCTGCCTAGCGGGAGACCCTACGAGCAGTACTTC.

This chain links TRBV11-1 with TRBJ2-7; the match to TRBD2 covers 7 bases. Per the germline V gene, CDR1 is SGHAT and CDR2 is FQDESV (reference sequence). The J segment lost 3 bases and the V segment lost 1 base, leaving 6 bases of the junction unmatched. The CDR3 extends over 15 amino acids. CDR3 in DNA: TGTGCCAGCAGCTTAGTTGGGTCTAGCGGCTACGAGCAGTACTTC. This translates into CASSLVGSSGYEQYF.

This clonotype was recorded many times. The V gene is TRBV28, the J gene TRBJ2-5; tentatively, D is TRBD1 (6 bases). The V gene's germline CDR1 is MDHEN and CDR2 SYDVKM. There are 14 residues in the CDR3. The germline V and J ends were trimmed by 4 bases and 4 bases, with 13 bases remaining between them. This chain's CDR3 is CASSSSLGGETQYF. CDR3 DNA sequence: TGTGCCAGCAGTTCATCTCTAGGGGGAGAGACCCAGTACTTC.

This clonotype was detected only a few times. CDR3 nucleotides: TGTGCCAGCAGCCGACAGGTATACGAGCAGTACTTC. It translates to CASSRQVYEQYF. This rearrangement joins TRBV6-2 or TRBV6-3 to TRBJ2-7; the D gene is possibly TRBD1 (6 bases). CDR1 is MNHEY, CDR2 SVGEGT, per germline. The CDR3 spans 12 residues. Between the trimmed V and J ends, which lost 6 bases and 4 bases, there was a span of 10 bases.

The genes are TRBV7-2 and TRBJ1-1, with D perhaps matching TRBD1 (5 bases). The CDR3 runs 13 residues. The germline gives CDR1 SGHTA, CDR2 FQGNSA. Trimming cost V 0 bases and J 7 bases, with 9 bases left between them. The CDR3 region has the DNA TGTGCCAGCAGCTTAGCGGAGGGACTTGAAGCTTTCTTT. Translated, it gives CASSLAEGLEAFF.

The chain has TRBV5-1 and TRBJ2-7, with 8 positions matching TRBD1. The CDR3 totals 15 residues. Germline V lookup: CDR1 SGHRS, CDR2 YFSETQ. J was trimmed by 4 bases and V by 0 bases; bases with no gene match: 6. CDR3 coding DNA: TGCGCCAGCAGCTTGGCGTCAACAGGGGGTTACGAGCAGTACTTC. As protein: CASSLASTGGYEQYF.

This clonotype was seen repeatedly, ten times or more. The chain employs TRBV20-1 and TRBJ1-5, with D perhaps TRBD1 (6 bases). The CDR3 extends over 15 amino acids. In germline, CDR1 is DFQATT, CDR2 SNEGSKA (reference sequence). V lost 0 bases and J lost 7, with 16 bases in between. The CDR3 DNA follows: TGCAGTGCTAGAGAAGGCCCCAGGGGAGGCCAGCCCCAGCATTTT. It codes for CSAREGPRGGQPQHF.

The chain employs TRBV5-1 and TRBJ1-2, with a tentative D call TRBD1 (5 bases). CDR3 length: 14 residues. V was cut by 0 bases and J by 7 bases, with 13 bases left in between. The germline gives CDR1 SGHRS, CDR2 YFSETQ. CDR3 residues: CASSLARDPPGYTF. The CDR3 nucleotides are TGCGCCAGCAGCTTGGCCAGGGACCCCCCTGGCTACACCTTC.

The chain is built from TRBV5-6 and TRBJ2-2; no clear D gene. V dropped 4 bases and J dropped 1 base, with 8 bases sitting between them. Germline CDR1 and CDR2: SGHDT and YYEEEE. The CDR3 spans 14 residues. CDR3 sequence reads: CASSKIENTGELFF. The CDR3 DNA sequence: TGTGCCAGCAGCAAGATCGAGAACACCGGGGAGCTGTTTTTT. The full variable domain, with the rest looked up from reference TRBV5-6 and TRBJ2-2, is DAGVTQSPTHLIKTRGQQVTLRCSPKSGHDTVSWYQQALGQGPQFIFQYYEEEERQRGNFPDRFSGHQFPNYSSELNVNALLLGDSALYLCASSKIENTGELFFGEGSRLTVL.

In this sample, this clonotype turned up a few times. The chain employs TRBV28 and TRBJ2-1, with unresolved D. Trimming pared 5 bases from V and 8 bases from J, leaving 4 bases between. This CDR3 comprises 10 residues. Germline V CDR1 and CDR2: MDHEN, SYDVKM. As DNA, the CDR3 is TGTGCCAGCAGTCGTTATGAGCAGTTCTTC. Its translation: CASSRYEQFF.

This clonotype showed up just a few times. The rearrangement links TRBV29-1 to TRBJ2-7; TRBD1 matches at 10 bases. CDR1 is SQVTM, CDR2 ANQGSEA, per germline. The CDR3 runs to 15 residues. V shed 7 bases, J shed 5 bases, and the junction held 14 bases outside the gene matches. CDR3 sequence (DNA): TGCAGCGCCGAATTCCGGGACAGGGGTTGGGACGAGCAGTACTTC. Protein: CSAEFRDRGWDEQYF.

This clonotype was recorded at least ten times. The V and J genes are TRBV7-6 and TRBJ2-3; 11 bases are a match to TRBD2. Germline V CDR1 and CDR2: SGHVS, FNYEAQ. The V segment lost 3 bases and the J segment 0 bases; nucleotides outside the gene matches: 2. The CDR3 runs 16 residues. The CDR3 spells CASSLRLAGSTDTQYF. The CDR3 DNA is TGTGCCAGCAGCTTGCGACTAGCGGGAAGCACAGATACGCAGTATTTT.

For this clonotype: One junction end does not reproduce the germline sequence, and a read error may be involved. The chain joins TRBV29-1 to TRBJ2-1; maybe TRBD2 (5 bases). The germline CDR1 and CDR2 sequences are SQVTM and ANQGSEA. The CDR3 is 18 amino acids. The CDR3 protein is CSVEDLIVGADRHNELFF. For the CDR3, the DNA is TGCAGCGTTGAAGATCTTATCGTGGGAGCGGACCGACACAATGAGCTGTTCTTC.

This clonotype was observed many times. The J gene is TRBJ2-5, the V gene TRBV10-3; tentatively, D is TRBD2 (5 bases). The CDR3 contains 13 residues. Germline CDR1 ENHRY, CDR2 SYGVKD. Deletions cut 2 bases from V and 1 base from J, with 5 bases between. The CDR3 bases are TGTGCCATCAGTGAGGGACTCCAAGAGACCCAGTACTTC. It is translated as CAISEGLQETQYF.

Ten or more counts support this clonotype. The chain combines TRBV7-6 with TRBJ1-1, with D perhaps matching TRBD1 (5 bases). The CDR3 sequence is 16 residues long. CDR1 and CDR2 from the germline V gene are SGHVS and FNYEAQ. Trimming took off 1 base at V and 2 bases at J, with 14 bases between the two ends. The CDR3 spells CASSLESRGINTEAFF. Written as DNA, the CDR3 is TGTGCCAGCAGCTTAGAGTCGCGGGGGATTAACACTGAAGCTTTCTTT.

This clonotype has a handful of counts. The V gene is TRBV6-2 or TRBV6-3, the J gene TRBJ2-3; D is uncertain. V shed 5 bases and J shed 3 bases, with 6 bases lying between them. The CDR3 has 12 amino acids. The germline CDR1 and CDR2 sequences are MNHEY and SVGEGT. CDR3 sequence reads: CASSTNTDTQYF. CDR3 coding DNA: TGTGCCAGCAGTACCAATACAGATACGCAGTATTTT.

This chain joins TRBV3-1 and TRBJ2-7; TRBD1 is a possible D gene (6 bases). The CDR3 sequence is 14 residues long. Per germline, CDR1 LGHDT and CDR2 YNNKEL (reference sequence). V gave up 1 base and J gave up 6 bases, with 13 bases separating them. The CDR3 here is CASSQGNRAPEQYF. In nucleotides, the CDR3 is TGTGCCAGCAGCCAAGGAAACAGGGCCCCCGAGCAGTACTTC.

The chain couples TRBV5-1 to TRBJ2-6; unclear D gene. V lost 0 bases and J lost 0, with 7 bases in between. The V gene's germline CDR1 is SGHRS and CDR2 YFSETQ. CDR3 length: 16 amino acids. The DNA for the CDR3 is TGCGCCAGCAGCTTGGCGGCAGACTCTGGGGCCAACGTCCTGACTTTC. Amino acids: CASSLAADSGANVLTF.